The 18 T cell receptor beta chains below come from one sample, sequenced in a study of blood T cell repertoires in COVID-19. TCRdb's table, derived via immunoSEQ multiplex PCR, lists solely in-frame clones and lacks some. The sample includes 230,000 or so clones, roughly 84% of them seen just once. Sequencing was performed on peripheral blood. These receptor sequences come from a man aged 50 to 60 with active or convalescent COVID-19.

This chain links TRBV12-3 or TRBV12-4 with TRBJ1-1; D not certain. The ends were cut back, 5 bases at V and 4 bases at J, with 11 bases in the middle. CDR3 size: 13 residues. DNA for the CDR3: TGTGCCAGCAGTCCGAGATCCTTCACTGAAGCTTTCTTT. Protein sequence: CASSPRSFTEAFF.

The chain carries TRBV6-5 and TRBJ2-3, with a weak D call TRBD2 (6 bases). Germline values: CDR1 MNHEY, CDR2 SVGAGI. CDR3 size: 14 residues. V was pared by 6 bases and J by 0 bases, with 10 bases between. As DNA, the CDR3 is TGTGCCAGCAGCGGGGACTGGAGCACAGATACGCAGTATTTT. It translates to CASSGDWSTDTQYF.

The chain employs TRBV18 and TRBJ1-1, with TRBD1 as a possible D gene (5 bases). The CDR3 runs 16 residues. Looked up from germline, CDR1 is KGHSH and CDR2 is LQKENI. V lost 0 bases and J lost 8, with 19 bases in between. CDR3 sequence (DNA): TGTGCCAGCTCACCACCTTCAGCCTACAGGCAGGTAGAAGCTTTCTTT. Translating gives CASSPPSAYRQVEAFF.

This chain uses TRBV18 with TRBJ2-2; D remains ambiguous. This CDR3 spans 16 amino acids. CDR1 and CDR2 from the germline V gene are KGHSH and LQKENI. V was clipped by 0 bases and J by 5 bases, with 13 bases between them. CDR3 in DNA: TGTGCCAGCTCACCACCCCTACAGTTGATTACCGGGGAGCTGTTTTTT. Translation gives CASSPPLQLITGELFF.

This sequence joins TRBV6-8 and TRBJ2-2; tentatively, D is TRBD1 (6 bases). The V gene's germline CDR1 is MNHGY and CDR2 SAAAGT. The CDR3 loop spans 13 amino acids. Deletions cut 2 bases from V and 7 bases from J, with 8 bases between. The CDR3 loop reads CASSYTTGGELFF. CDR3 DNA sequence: TGTGCCAGCAGTTACACGACAGGCGGGGAGCTGTTTTTT.

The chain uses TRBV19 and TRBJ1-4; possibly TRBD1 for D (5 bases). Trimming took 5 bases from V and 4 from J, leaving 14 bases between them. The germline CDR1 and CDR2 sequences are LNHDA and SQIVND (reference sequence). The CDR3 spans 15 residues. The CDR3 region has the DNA TGTGCCAGTAGTTCCGCGGGGGACTTTAATGAAAAACTGTTTTTT. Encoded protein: CASSSAGDFNEKLFF. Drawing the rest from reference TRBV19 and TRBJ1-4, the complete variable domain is DGGITQSPKYLFRKEGQNVTLSCEQNLNHDAMYWYRQDPGQGLRLIYYSQIVNDFQKGDIAEGYSVSREKKESFPLTVTSAQKNPTAFYLCASSSAGDFNEKLFFGSGTQLSVL.

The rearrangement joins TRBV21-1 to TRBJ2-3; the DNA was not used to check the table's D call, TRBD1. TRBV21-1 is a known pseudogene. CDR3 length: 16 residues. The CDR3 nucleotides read TGTGCCAGCAGCTACAGGAGTGTCCATAGCACAGATACGCAGTATTTT. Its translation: CASSYRSVHSTDTQYF.

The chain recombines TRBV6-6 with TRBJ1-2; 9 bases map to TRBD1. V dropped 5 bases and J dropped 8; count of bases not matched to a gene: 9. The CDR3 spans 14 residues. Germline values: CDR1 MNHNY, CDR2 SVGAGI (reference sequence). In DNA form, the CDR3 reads TGTGCCAGCAGTCCGAAAGGACAGGGGCCCGGCTACACCTTC. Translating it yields CASSPKGQGPGYTF.

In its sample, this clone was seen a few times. The CDR3: CASSPKQGAREQYF. The CDR3 region has the DNA TGTGCCAGCAGCCCAAAGCAGGGGGCCCGGGAGCAGTACTTC. The genes are TRBV5-6 and TRBJ2-7; 8 bases agree with TRBD1. The CDR3 has 14 amino acids. The V gene's germline CDR1 is SGHDT and CDR2 YYEEEE. V gave up 4 bases and J gave up 7 bases; unmatched junction bases: 10. The variable domain in full, with the rest retrieved from reference TRBV5-6 and TRBJ2-7, is DAGVTQSPTHLIKTRGQQVTLRCSPKSGHDTVSWYQQALGQGPQFIFQYYEEEERQRGNFPDRFSGHQFPNYSSELNVNALLLGDSALYLCASSPKQGAREQYFGPGTRLTVT.

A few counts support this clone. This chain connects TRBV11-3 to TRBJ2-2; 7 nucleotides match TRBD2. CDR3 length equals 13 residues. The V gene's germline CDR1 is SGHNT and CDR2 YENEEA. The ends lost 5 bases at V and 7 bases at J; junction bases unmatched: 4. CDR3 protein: CASSPRERGELFF. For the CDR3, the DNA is TGTGCCAGCAGCCCGCGGGAGCGCGGGGAGCTGTTTTTT.

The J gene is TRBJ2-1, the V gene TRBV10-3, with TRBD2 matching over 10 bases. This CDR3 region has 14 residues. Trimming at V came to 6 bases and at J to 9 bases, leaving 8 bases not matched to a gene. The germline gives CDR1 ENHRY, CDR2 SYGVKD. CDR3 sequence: CAIRAGGPQTEQFF. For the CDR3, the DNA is TGTGCCATCAGAGCGGGGGGGCCTCAGACTGAGCAGTTCTTC.

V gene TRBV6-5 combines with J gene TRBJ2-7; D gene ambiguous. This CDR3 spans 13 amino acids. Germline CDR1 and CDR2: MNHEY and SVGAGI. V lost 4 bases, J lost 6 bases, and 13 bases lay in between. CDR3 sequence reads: CASSFAVDAEQYF. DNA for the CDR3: TGTGCCAGCAGTTTTGCGGTTGACGCCGAGCAGTACTTC.

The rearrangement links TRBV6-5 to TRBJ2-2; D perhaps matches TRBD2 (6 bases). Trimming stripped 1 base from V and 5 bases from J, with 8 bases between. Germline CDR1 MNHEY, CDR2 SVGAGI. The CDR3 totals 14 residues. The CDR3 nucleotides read TGTGCCAGCAGTTACTTCGGAGGGACCGGGGAGCTGTTTTTT. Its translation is CASSYFGGTGELFF.

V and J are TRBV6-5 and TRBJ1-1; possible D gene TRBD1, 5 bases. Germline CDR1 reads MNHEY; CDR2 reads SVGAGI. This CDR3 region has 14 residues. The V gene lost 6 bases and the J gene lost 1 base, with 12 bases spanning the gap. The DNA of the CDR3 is TGTGCCAGCAGACTCAGGGAAGGGAACACTGAAGCTTTCTTT. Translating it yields CASRLREGNTEAFF.

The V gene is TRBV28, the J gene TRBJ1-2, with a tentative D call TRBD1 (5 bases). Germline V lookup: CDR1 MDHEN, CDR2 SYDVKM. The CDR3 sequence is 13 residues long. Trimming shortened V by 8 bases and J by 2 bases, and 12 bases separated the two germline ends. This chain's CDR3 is CASWGGDNYGYTF. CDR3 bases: TGTGCCAGCTGGGGGGGTGACAACTATGGCTACACCTTC.

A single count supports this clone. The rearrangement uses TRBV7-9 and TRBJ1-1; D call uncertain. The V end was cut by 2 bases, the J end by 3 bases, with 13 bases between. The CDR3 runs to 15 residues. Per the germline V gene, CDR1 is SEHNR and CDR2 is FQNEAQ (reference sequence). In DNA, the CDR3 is TGTGCCAGCAGCTTACGGGCAGCGGATGACACTGAAGCTTTCTTT. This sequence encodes CASSLRAADDTEAFF.

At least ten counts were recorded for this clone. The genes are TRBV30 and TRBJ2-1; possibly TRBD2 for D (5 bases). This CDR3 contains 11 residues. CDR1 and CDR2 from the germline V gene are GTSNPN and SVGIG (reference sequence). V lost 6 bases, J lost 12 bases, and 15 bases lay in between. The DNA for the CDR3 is TGTGCCTGTGTGGACGCCGAGGGGCAGTTCTTC. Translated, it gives CACVDAEGQFF.

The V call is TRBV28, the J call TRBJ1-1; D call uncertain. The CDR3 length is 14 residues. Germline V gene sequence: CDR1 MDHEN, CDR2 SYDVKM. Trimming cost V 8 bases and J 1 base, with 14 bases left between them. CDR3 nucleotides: TGTGCCAGCTCAGAGGTCGGCGGGAACACTGAAGCTTTCTTT. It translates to CASSEVGGNTEAFF.